These 16 T cell receptor beta chains came from one sample sequenced in a study of T-cell reconstitution after alpha-beta-depleted transplantation in children (dated by TCRdb to 2016 to 2017). This sample's treatment or condition label indicates: allogeneic hematopoietic cell transplantation with graft depleted of TCRalphabeta T cells and CD19 B cells. Library creation used PCR. The instrument was an Illumina HiSeq 2500. To normalize quantification of the TCRbeta repertoire, the TCR libraries were built with molecular barcoding that relied on unique molecular identifiers. The public reads were run again by TCRdb, first through fastp at Q25 and then through MiXCR, and only productive beta chains were kept. One record per CDR3 amino acid sequence lists the most common genes and DNA. Counted in this sample were 200,000 to 250,000 distinct CDR3 sequences; roughly 10% of them appeared once. Clones ranked in the top ten supply 28% of the sample.

Sequenced here: PBMCs, sampled before TCRalphabeta/CD19-depleted stem cell transplant. The source of these receptors is a child under two years old with acute myeloid leukemia, due to receive a stem cell transplant.

This clonotype was detected many times. This sequence joins TRBV5-1 and TRBJ1-4; D gene uncertain. CDR3 length: 16 residues. CDR1 SGHRS and CDR2 YFSETQ come from the germline V gene. V lost 4 bases and J lost 3, with 16 bases in between. DNA of the CDR3: TGCGCCAGCAGCGAATGGTCAGCCGGGTCTAATGAAAAACTGTTTTTT. This encodes CASSEWSAGSNEKLFF.

The chain uses TRBV5-1 and TRBJ2-2; tentatively, D is TRBD1 (6 bases). Germline CDR1 is SGHRS and CDR2 is YFSETQ. The CDR3 is 13 residues long. Trimming took 6 bases from V and 3 from J, leaving 9 bases between them. CDR3 in amino acids: CASTGVDTGELFF. The CDR3 nucleotides read TGCGCCAGCACAGGGGTAGACACCGGGGAGCTGTTTTTT.

There are many counts of this clonotype. The gene calls are TRBV20-1 and TRBJ2-5; D is possibly TRBD1 or TRBD2 (5 bases each). Germline loops: CDR1 DFQATT, CDR2 SNEGSKA (reference sequence). The length of the CDR3 is 16 residues. Trimming stripped 2 bases from V and 1 base from J, with 17 bases between. The CDR3 region has the DNA TGCAGTGCTAGACCCACCGGGACGGAGGTCCAAGAGACCCAGTACTTC. Translated: CSARPTGTEVQETQYF.

Comments on this clonotype: This could be a read error, since a much larger clone is one nucleotide away. The chain couples TRBV11-2 to TRBJ2-7; 12 nucleotides agree with TRBD2. The V gene's germline CDR1 is SGHAT and CDR2 FQNNGV. The CDR3 consists of 16 residues. With V trimmed by 5 bases and J by 2 bases, 7 bases remained unmatched. Written as DNA, the CDR3 is TGTGCCAGCAGCCGCGGGACTAGCGGGTGGGCCTACGAGCAGTACTTC. It translates to CASSRGTSGWAYEQYF.

Ten or more counts support this clonotype. V usage is TRBV12-5 and J usage is TRBJ1-6, with TRBD1 identical over 7 bases. Germline V CDR1 and CDR2: LGHNT, FRNRAP. The J segment lost 0 bases and the V segment lost 5 bases, leaving 22 bases of the junction unmatched. This CDR3 has 22 amino acids. DNA of the CDR3: TGTGCTAGTGGTCCCCTTATGTACCTCGGCCCGGACAGGAGCTCCTATAATTCACCCCTCCACTTT. It codes for CASGPLMYLGPDRSSYNSPLHF.

This clonotype was recorded many times. The chain recombines TRBV7-2 with TRBJ2-3; the D call may be TRBD1 or TRBD2 (5 bases each). Germline-derived CDR1 and CDR2 are SGHTA and FQGNSA. This CDR3 is built from 17 residues. Trimming took 5 bases from V and 0 from J, leaving 18 bases between them. The CDR3 coding sequence is TGTGCCAGCAGCCCTATAGGGGACGTGACTAGCACAGATACGCAGTATTTT. Its protein product is CASSPIGDVTSTDTQYF. The variable domain in full, completed from reference TRBV7-2 and TRBJ2-3, reads GAGVSQSPSNKVTEKGKDVELRCDPISGHTALYWYRQSLGQGLEFLIYFQGNSAPDKSGLPSDRFSAERTGGSVSTLTIQRTQQEDSAVYLCASSPIGDVTSTDTQYFGPGTRLTVL.

This clonotype was seen many times. The chain combines TRBV12-3 or TRBV12-4 with TRBJ1-2; 8 bases are a match to TRBD1. V shed 5 bases and J 4 bases; nucleotides not matched to a gene: 6. The CDR3 is 14 residues long. CDR3 region: CASSPRQGRYGYTF. The CDR3 DNA follows: TGTGCCAGCAGTCCGAGACAGGGGCGCTATGGCTACACCTTC.

This chain uses TRBV27 with TRBJ2-7; 9 positions agree with TRBD1. This CDR3 has 13 residues. Germline CDR1 is MNHEY and CDR2 is SMNVEV (reference sequence). J was trimmed by 5 bases and V by 6 bases; bases with no gene match: 5. As DNA, the CDR3 is TGTGCCAGCAGGAGGGACAGGGAAGACGAGCAGTACTTC. This gives the protein CASRRDREDEQYF.

This clonotype has ten or more counts. The chain combines TRBV12-3 or TRBV12-4 with TRBJ1-2; a weak D match, TRBD1 (5 bases). The CDR3 has 15 residues. V lost 1 base and J lost 2, with 11 bases in between. CDR3: CASSLGQGHNYGYTF. As DNA, the CDR3 is TGTGCCAGCAGTTTAGGGCAGGGCCACAACTATGGCTACACCTTC.

This clonotype was detected many times. The J gene is TRBJ1-3, the V gene TRBV20-1, with D uncertain. V was cut by 6 bases and J by 4 bases, with 13 bases left in between. Germline CDR1 and CDR2: DFQATT and SNEGSKA (reference sequence). The CDR3 length is 13 residues. The CDR3 region has the DNA TGCAGTGCCCTGCGCGGGTCCGGAAACACCATATATTTT. Protein: CSALRGSGNTIYF.

V usage is TRBV7-2 and J usage is TRBJ2-5; D is unclear. This CDR3 comprises 11 residues. Per the germline V gene, CDR1 is SGHTA and CDR2 is FQGNSA. Trimming took off 5 bases at V and 7 bases at J, with 8 bases between the two ends. The CDR3 nucleotides are TGTGCCAGCAGCGCTCGAGGGACCCAGTACTTC. Its protein is CASSARGTQYF.

This clonotype has at least ten counts. The chain uses TRBV7-2 and TRBJ2-3; D might be TRBD2 (7 bases). V was trimmed by 5 bases and J by 5 bases, leaving 17 bases between them. The CDR3 runs 15 residues. The germline V gene encodes CDR1 SGHTA and CDR2 FQGNSA. CDR3 nucleotide sequence: TGTGCCAGCAGCCAACAGCAGGGGAGGGGAGATACGCAGTATTTT. This translates into CASSQQQGRGDTQYF.

This clonotype was counted many times. The gene calls are TRBV21-1 and TRBJ2-7; whether TRBD2, the table's D call, matches the DNA was not checked. TRBV21-1 is a documented pseudogene. This CDR3 region has 15 residues. CDR3 coding DNA: TGTGCCAGCAGCAAAGTAGGCGGGAGGATCTACGAGCAGTACTTC. Its translation: CASSKVGGRIYEQYF.

There are many counts of this clonotype. The chain joins TRBV2 to TRBJ2-1; D may be TRBD2 (6 bases). The V gene lost 1 base and the J gene lost 9 bases, with 16 bases spanning the gap. This CDR3 contains 15 residues. The germline V gene has CDR1 SNHLY and CDR2 FYNNEI. CDR3 sequence (DNA): TGTGCCAGCAGTGAAGGAGGGCTAGTCGGGAGTGAGCAGTTCTTC. It encodes CASSEGGLVGSEQFF. The variable domain in full, completed from reference TRBV2 and TRBJ2-1, reads EPEVTQTPSHQVTQMGQEVILRCVPISNHLYFYWYRQILGQKVEFLVSFYNNEISEKSEIFDDQFSVERPDGSNFTLKIRSTKLEDSAMYFCASSEGGLVGSEQFFGPGTRLTVL.

This chain links TRBV15 with TRBJ2-1, with D unclear. This CDR3 region has 14 residues. Between the trimmed V and J ends, which lost 1 base and 5 bases, there was a span of 9 bases. Germline V gene lookup returns CDR1 LNHNV and CDR2 YYDKDF (reference sequence). Here the CDR3 reads CATSRASVHNEQFF. The CDR3 nucleotides read TGTGCCACCAGCAGAGCCTCGGTACACAATGAGCAGTTCTTC.

This clonotype was recorded many times. V and J are TRBV12-3 or TRBV12-4 and TRBJ2-7; a weak D match, TRBD1 (5 bases). V lost 6 bases and J lost 9, with 18 bases in between. The CDR3 spans 13 residues. CDR3 in DNA: TGTGCCAGCAGCACGACAGACTTTCGGGCGCAGTACTTC. This codes for CASSTTDFRAQYF.